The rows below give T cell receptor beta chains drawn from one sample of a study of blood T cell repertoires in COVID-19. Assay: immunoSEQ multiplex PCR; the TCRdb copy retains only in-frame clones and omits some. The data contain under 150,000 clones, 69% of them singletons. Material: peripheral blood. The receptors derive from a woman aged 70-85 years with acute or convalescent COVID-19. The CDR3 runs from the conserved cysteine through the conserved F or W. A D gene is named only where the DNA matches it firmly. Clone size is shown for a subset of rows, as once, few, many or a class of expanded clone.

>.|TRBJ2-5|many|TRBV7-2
CASSQKGSGRGKETQYF
TGTGCCAGCAGTCAAAAAGGGTCGGGACGGGGGAAAGAGACCCAGTACTTC
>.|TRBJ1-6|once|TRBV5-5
CASSFSSYNSPLHF
TGTGCCAGCAGCTTTTCCTCCTATAATTCACCCCTCCATTTT
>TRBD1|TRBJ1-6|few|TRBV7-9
CATDGLDRVNSPLHF
TGTGCCACTGATGGCCTGGACAGGGTTAATTCACCCCTCCACTTT
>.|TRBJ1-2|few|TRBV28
CASSALNPNYGYTF
TGTGCCAGCAGTGCCCTAAACCCGAACTATGGCTACACCTTC
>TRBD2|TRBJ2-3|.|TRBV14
CASSQGLAERTDTQYF
TGTGCCAGCAGCCAGGGACTAGCGGAGCGCACAGATACGCAGTATTTT
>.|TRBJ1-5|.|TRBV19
CASSRSGQSNQPQHF
TGTGCCAGTAGTAGGTCAGGACAGAGCAATCAGCCCCAGCATTTT
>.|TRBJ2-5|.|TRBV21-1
CASSTSGRAGKTQYF
TGTGCCAGCAGCACGAGCGGGAGGGCCGGTAAGACCCAGTACTTC
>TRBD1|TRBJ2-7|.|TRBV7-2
CASSLTGTETYEQYF
TGTGCCAGCAGTTTAACCGGGACAGAAACCTACGAGCAGTACTTC
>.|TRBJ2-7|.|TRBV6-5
CASSYADTIYEQYF
TGTGCCAGCAGTTACGCGGACACTATCTACGAGCAGTACTTC
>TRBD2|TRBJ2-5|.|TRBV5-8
CATRRGNGLAGETQYF
TGTGCCACACGCCGAGGAAACGGACTAGCGGGGGAGACCCAGTACTTC
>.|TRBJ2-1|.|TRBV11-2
CASSLELTGRNEQFF
TGTGCCAGCAGCTTAGAATTAACGGGAAGAAATGAGCAGTTCTTC
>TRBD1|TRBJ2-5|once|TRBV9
CASSVEGQDQETQYF
TGTGCCAGCAGCGTAGAAGGACAGGATCAAGAGACCCAGTACTTC
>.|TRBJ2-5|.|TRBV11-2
CASSVQGGEETQYF
TGTGCCAGCAGCGTGCAGGGCGGGGAAGAGACCCAGTACTTC
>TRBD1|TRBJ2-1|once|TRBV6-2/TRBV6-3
CASSWTGLEQFF
TGTGCCAGCAGCTGGACAGGGCTTGAGCAGTTCTTC
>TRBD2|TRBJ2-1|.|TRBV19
CASSTRLAGYNEQFF
TGTGCCAGTAGTACTCGACTAGCGGGGTACAATGAGCAGTTCTTC
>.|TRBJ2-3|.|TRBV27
CASYTLWDTKEYF
TGTGCCAGCTATACCTTATGGGACACTAAGGAGTATTTT
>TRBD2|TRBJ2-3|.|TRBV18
CASSQSGGADTQYF
TGTGCCAGCTCACAAAGCGGGGGGGCCGATACGCAGTATTTT
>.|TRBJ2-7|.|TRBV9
CASSVVVEGGEQYF
TGTGCCAGCAGCGTAGTGGTCGAGGGCGGCGAGCAGTACTTC
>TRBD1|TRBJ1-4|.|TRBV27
CASRRGQRGEKLFF
TGTGCCAGCAGGCGGGGACAGAGAGGTGAAAAACTGTTTTTT
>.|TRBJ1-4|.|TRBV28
CASSFRGEKLFF
TGTGCCAGCAGTTTCAGGGGTGAAAAACTGTTTTTT
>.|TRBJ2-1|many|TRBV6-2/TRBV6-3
CASSYWESEQFF
TGTGCCAGCAGTTACTGGGAGTCTGAGCAGTTCTTC
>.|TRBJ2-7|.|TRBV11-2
CASSLWLGSSYEQYF
TGTGCCAGCAGCTTATGGTTAGGGAGCTCCTACGAGCAGTACTTC
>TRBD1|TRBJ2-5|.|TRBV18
CASSGNRGETQYF
TGTGCCAGCTCAGGGAACAGGGGAGAGACCCAGTACTTC
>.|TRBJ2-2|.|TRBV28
CASSPPQGGAGELFF
TGTGCCAGCAGTCCACCCCAGGGTGGGGCCGGGGAGCTGTTTTTT
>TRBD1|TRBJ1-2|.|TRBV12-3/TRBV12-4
CASSSGQGRGYTF
TGTGCCAGCAGTTCGGGACAGGGACGCGGCTACACCTTC
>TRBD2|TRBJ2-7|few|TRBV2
CASRGLGASYEQYF
TGTGCCAGCAGAGGACTAGGGGCCTCCTACGAGCAGTACTTC
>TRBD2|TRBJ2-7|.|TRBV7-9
CASGRLAGGTDEQYF
TGTGCCAGTGGTAGGCTAGCGGGAGGTACGGACGAGCAGTACTTC
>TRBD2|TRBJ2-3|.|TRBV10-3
CAISGPERERYF
TGTGCCATCAGTGGCCCCGAGCGGGAGAGGTATTTT
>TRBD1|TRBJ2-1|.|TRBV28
CASSSPGQYNEQFF
TGTGCCAGCAGTTCTCCGGGACAGTACAATGAGCAGTTCTTC
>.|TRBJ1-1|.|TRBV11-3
CASSSRPNTEAFF
TGTGCCAGCAGCTCTAGACCGAACACTGAAGCTTTCTTT
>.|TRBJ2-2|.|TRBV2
CASSEQGSGELFF
TGTGCCAGCAGTGAACAGGGATCCGGGGAGCTGTTTTTT
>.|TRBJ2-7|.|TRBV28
CASSFVGYEQYF
TGTGCCAGCAGTTTTGTCGGCTACGAGCAGTACTTC
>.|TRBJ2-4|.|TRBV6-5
CASSYIGAGVKNIQYF
TGTGCCAGCAGTTACATAGGGGCAGGTGTAAAAAACATTCAGTACTTC
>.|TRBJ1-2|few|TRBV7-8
CASSLEVAGMNYGYTF
TGTGCCAGCAGCTTAGAGGTAGCAGGGATGAACTATGGCTACACCTTC
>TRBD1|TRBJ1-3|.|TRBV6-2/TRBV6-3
CASSRAGTGASGNTIYF
TGTGCCAGCAGTCGTGCCGGGACAGGAGCCTCTGGAAACACCATATATTTT
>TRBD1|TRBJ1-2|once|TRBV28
CASSRRDRPEPPYTF
TGTGCCAGCAGTCGCCGGGACAGACCAGAGCCTCCCTACACCTTC